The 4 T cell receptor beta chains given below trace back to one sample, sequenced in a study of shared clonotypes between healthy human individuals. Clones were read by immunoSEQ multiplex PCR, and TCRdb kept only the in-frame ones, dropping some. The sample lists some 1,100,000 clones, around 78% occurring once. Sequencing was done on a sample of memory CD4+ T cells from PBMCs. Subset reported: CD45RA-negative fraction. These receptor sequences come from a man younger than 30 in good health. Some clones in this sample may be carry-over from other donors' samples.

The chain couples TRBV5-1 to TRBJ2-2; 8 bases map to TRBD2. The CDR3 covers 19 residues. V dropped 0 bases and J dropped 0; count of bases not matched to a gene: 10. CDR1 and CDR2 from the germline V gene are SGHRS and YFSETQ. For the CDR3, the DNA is TGCGCCAGCAGCTTGGTTGGGGCTAGCGGGTACTCGAACACCGGGGAGCTGTTTTTT. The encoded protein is CASSLVGASGYSNTGELFF.

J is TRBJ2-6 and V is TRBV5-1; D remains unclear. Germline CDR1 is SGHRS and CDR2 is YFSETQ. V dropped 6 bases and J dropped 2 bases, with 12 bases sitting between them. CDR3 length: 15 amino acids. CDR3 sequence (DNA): TGCGCCAGCACCGGCTGGGGTGCTGGGGCCAACGTCCTGACTTTC. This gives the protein CASTGWGAGANVLTF.

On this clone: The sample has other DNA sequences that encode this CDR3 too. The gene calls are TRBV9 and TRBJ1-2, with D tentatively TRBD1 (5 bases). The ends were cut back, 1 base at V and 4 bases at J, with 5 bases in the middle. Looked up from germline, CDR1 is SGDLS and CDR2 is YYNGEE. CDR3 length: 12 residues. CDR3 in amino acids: CASSVQGYGYTF. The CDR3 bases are TGTGCCAGCAGCGTACAGGGCTATGGCTACACCTTC.

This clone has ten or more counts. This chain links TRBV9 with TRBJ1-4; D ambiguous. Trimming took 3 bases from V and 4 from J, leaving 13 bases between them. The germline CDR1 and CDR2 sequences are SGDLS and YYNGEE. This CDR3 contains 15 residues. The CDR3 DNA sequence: TGTGCCAGCAGCGCCAAGTTAGGCGGTAATGAAAAACTGTTTTTT. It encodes CASSAKLGGNEKLFF.